A selection of T cell receptor beta chains follows, all from one sample in a study of CD8 T cells in Susac syndrome. TCRdb re-derived calls from the immunoSEQ multiplex PCR reads in MiXCR, one entry per CDR3 protein. The data show 150,000 to 200,000 distinct CDR3 sequences, around 95% seen once. What was sequenced was CD4+ T cells from PBMCs. The receptors derive from a human donor in good health. The conserved cysteine and the conserved F or W are not part of the CDR3 here.

>TRBJ1-5|TRBV6-2/TRBV6-3
ASTKQGDGQPQH
>TRBJ2-5|TRBV20-1
SARLAGGRETQY
>TRBJ1-6|TRBV27
ASSPGTGNSPLH
>TRBJ2-7|TRBV7-9
ASSNGQGSSYEQY
>TRBJ2-7|TRBV20-1
SARKMGLSSEQY
>TRBJ1-2|TRBV5-6
ASSLPEAGGYGYT
>TRBJ2-3|TRBV7-7
ASSPFGDTQY
>TRBJ2-1|TRBV7-9
ATSSTSGVFHWF
>TRBJ2-7|TRBV12-3/TRBV12-4
ASSLAGSSYEQY
>TRBJ1-6|TRBV5-1
ASSWAGTANSPLH
>TRBJ1-5|TRBV30
AWSGQNQPQH
>TRBJ2-2|TRBV3-1
ATTPGADGTGELF
>TRBJ1-1|TRBV12-3/TRBV12-4
ASSSGGRLAF
>TRBJ2-1|TRBV18
ASSPPGGSKNNEQF
>TRBJ2-7|TRBV7-2
ASSLSGVEQY
>TRBJ2-2|TRBV4-1
ASSQGGVRGAYRELF
>TRBJ1-5|TRBV6-5
ASSPQGQSDQPQH
>TRBJ1-4|TRBV29-1
SVATPREGEKLF
>TRBJ2-1|TRBV4-2
ASSHGTSGGARNEQF
>TRBJ1-6|TRBV23-1
ASRRQGPRLDNSPLH
>TRBJ2-5|TRBV6-2/TRBV6-3
ASSPRPLATGGETQY
>TRBJ2-1|TRBV5-1
ASSSGANSYNEQF
>TRBJ1-5|TRBV23-1
ASSQSRAACQPQH
>TRBJ2-7|TRBV10-3
AGARQEDYEQY
>TRBJ2-2|TRBV9
ASSQGPSPNTGELF
>TRBJ1-2|TRBV6-1
ASSEDTGSRRYT
>TRBJ2-7|TRBV7-2
ASSSQRGGLYEQY
>TRBJ2-5|TRBV9
ASSFREETQY
>TRBJ2-7|TRBV12-3/TRBV12-4
ASSTGGGEQY